The rows below give T cell receptor beta chains drawn from one sample of a study of T cells in tumors after PD-1 blockade. TCRdb's table, derived via immunoSEQ multiplex PCR, lists solely in-frame clones and lacks some. The sample consists of fewer than 9,000 clones, around 60% of them appearing once. This specimen consisted of tumor tissue, obtained after anti-PD-1 treatment. Every receptor here comes from a human donor with basal cell carcinoma. Each CDR3 is given with its conserved first and last residue. D genes are given only for firm matches. Part of the rows lack a size; the others show once, few, many or a class for expanded clones.

V gene	D gene	J gene	clone size	CDR3 DNA	CDR3 protein
TRBV5-6	.	TRBJ2-3	.	TGCGCCAGCAGCTCTTATGCTAGCCCAGATACGCAGTATTTT	CASSSYASPDTQYF
TRBV3-1/TRBV3-2	.	TRBJ2-7	few	TGTGCCAGCAGCCTCCGTCTTTCCTACGAGCAGTACTTC	CASSLRLSYEQYF
TRBV18	.	TRBJ2-3	.	TGTGCCAGCTCACCACCGTTTTCAGTAGATACGCAGTATTTT	CASSPPFSVDTQYF
TRBV19	.	TRBJ2-3	.	TGTGCCAGTAAGGCGGTTAGCACAGATACGCAGTATTTT	CASKAVSTDTQYF
TRBV5-4	.	TRBJ1-6	few	TGTGCCAGCAGCTTGGGGGGGAGCTCCTATAATTCACCCCTCCACTTT	CASSLGGSSYNSPLHF
TRBV27	TRBD1	TRBJ1-2	.	TGTGCCAGCAGTGCATACAGGGGAGAAGAGGCTGGCTACACCTTC	CASSAYRGEEAGYTF
TRBV2	TRBD1	TRBJ1-5	few	TGTGCCAGCAGCCCACAGGGGGGCAATCAGCCCCAGCATTTT	CASSPQGGNQPQHF
TRBV11-3	TRBD1	TRBJ2-3	.	TGTGCCAGCAGCTCCCTAAACAGGTGGGACAGGGGTACAGATACGCAGTATTTT	CASSSLNRWDRGTDTQYF
TRBV29-1	.	TRBJ1-5	.	TGCAGCGTTCAAGGGACACTAAATCAGCCCCAGCATTTT	CSVQGTLNQPQHF
TRBV6-4	.	TRBJ1-6	.	TGTGCCAGCAGCCGGGACGGCGGTTCACCCCTCCACTTT	CASSRDGGSPLHF
TRBV6-5	.	TRBJ2-7	few	TGTGCCAGCGGAGCCTACCACGAGCAGTACTTC	CASGAYHEQYF
TRBV15	TRBD1	TRBJ2-2	.	TGTGCCACCAGCAGAGAACAGGGGGCCAGATACACCGGGGAGCTGTTTTTT	CATSREQGARYTGELFF
TRBV25-1	.	TRBJ2-5	once	TGTGCCAGCACCGGGGGCGGGAGCGGAGAGACCCAGTACTTC	CASTGGGSGETQYF
TRBV20-1	.	TRBJ1-6	.	TGCAGTGCTAGTGGGAATAATTCACCCCTCCACTTT	CSASGNNSPLHF
TRBV3-1/TRBV3-2	.	TRBJ1-2	.	TGTGCCAGCAGCCAAGATCTGGGGGTGGTAGATGGCTACACCTTC	CASSQDLGVVDGYTF
TRBV25-1	.	TRBJ1-1	.	TGTGCCAGCAGTGAATATCCGGTGGGAGGGAAGACTGAAGCTTTCTTT	CASSEYPVGGKTEAFF
TRBV19	.	TRBJ1-5	.	TGTGCCAGTAGTATTTTACAGGGTTATCAGCCCCAGCATTTT	CASSILQGYQPQHF
TRBV19	TRBD1	TRBJ1-2	medium-sized	TGTGCCAGTAGTATAGTTCCCAGGGGGCCAACTAATGGCTACACCTTC	CASSIVPRGPTNGYTF
TRBV7-9	TRBD2	TRBJ2-3	.	TGTGCCAGCAGCCGGGGACTAGCGGGCGGCACAGATACGCAGTATTTT	CASSRGLAGGTDTQYF
TRBV11-3	.	TRBJ2-7	.	TGTGCCAGCAGCTTAATAACTTACGAGCAGTACTTC	CASSLITYEQYF
TRBV27	.	TRBJ1-1	.	TGTGCCAGCAGTCCCCTGGGCAGCATGAACACTGAAGCTTTCTTT	CASSPLGSMNTEAFF
TRBV15	.	TRBJ2-1	.	TGTGCCACCAGCAGAGCTGGCGGTGAGCAGTTCTTC	CATSRAGGEQFF
TRBV27	TRBD1	TRBJ2-7	.	TGTGCCAGCAGTCGACCGGGACAGGGTTACGAGCAGTACTTC	CASSRPGQGYEQYF
TRBV6-6	.	TRBJ1-2	.	TGTGCCAGCATCTCACGGCGGGATAGCTATGGCTACACCTTC	CASISRRDSYGYTF
TRBV30	.	TRBJ2-1	.	TGTGCCTGGAGTCGACGGGACTCGTACAATGAGCAGTTCTTC	CAWSRRDSYNEQFF
TRBV2	TRBD1	TRBJ1-2	.	TGTGCCAGCAGTGTAACAGGGGGCACCTATGGCTACACCTTC	CASSVTGGTYGYTF
TRBV5-6	TRBD1	TRBJ1-2	.	TGTGCCAGCAGCCGTGTGGACAGGGGAGGTGGCTACACCTTC	CASSRVDRGGGYTF
TRBV4-2	.	TRBJ1-1	once	TGTGCCAGCAGCACGAAAACAGGGATCGGGACTGAAGCTTTCTTT	CASSTKTGIGTEAFF
TRBV7-9	.	TRBJ1-3	few	TGTGCCAGCAGCTTACAGGGGACGGGAAACACCATATATTTT	CASSLQGTGNTIYF
TRBV6-1	.	TRBJ1-6	.	TGTGCCAGCAGAGAAATCAGGGGTCGAGGTAATTCACCCCTCCACTTT	CASREIRGRGNSPLHF
TRBV27	.	TRBJ1-2	.	TGTGCCAGCAGTGTATCTGGGGGATGGGAAGGCTATGGCTACACCTTC	CASSVSGGWEGYGYTF
TRBV18	.	TRBJ2-6	.	TGTGCCAGCTCACCACCCCACTCTGGGGCCAACGTCCTGACTTTC	CASSPPHSGANVLTF
TRBV5-4	TRBD2	TRBJ2-5	.	TGTGCCAGCAGCGAGCCCGGGACTAAACTCCAAGAGACCCAGTACTTC	CASSEPGTKLQETQYF
TRBV18	.	TRBJ2-7	.	TGTGCCAGCTCACTGGGGCGGACCTCCTACGAGCAGTACTTC	CASSLGRTSYEQYF
TRBV10-2	.	TRBJ2-7	once	TGCGCCAGCAGGTCGGGGCAGAACTACGAGCAGTACTTC	CASRSGQNYEQYF
TRBV4-1	.	TRBJ2-5	medium-sized	TGCGCCAGCAGCCAATCAACAGGGTCATCACAAGAGACCCAGTACTTC	CASSQSTGSSQETQYF
TRBV5-1	.	TRBJ1-1	.	TGCGCCAGCAGCTTCCCGCAAGCAAACACTGAAGCTTTCTTT	CASSFPQANTEAFF
TRBV7-9	.	TRBJ1-2	.	TGTGCCAGCAGCTTGGCCAGGGACCTAGGGGGCTACACCTTC	CASSLARDLGGYTF
TRBV6-4	TRBD2	TRBJ2-1	.	TGTGCCAGCAGTGCCAGCGGGGGGAAGGTTGAGCAGTTCTTC	CASSASGGKVEQFF
TRBV6-5	.	TRBJ1-1	once	TGTGCCAGCAGACCATTCGGACAGACGAACACTGAAGCTTTCTTT	CASRPFGQTNTEAFF
TRBV19	TRBD1	TRBJ1-2	few	TGTGCCAGTAGTGCCACAGGGGCCTATGGCTACACCTTC	CASSATGAYGYTF
TRBV29-1	.	TRBJ1-1	.	TGCAGCGTTGAAGGGGGATGGACTGAAGCTTTCTTT	CSVEGGWTEAFF
TRBV29-1	TRBD1	TRBJ2-1	.	TGCAGCGTCGTCAGGACAGGTAGCTCCTACAATGAGCAGTTCTTC	CSVVRTGSSYNEQFF
TRBV3-1/TRBV3-2	.	TRBJ1-1	few	TGTGCCAGCAGCCAATGGGGGGCGAACACTGAAGCTTTCTTT	CASSQWGANTEAFF
TRBV9	.	TRBJ2-3	.	TGTGCCAGCAGCGTAGATCTGCCCTTTGGGGGCGCAGATACGCAGTATTTT	CASSVDLPFGGADTQYF
TRBV19	.	TRBJ1-4	few	TGTGCCGCACGGACGAGGGAAAAACTGTTTTTT	CAARTREKLFF
TRBV6-6	TRBD2	TRBJ2-1	.	TGTGCCAGCAGCTTTGGCGGGGGGAGCTCCTACAATGAGCAGTTCTTC	CASSFGGGSSYNEQFF
TRBV30	TRBD1	TRBJ2-2	.	TGTGCCTGGAAGAGGGGGCAACAAACCGGGGAGCTGTTTTTT	CAWKRGQQTGELFF
TRBV21-1	.	TRBJ1-1	.	TGTGCCAGCAGCACCCCACAGGGGATAAAAGCTGAAGCTTTCTTT	CASSTPQGIKAEAFF
TRBV5-4	TRBD1	TRBJ2-3	.	TGTGCCAGCAGCTCGGGACAGCGCACAGATACGCAGTATTTT	CASSSGQRTDTQYF
TRBV2	TRBD2	TRBJ2-7	.	TGTGCCAGCAGGGGCGGGGGGGCTTACGAGCAGTACTTC	CASRGGGAYEQYF
TRBV30	.	TRBJ2-1	.	TGTGCCTGGACTCATCAGCAGGGATGGGGCTCCTACAATGAGCAGTTCTTC	CAWTHQQGWGSYNEQFF
TRBV7-3	.	TRBJ1-2	.	TGTGCCAGCAGCCTGGAGCCTAGAAACTATGGCTACACCTTC	CASSLEPRNYGYTF
TRBV21-1	.	TRBJ2-1	.	TGTGCCAGCAGCGACCGGGACAGGGTGCTTAATGAGCAGTTCTTC	CASSDRDRVLNEQFF
TRBV30	.	TRBJ2-7	.	TGTGCCTGGAGTCCCGCTGGAGGGTTTTACGAGCAGTACTTC	CAWSPAGGFYEQYF